These 9 T cell receptor beta chains originate from one sample sequenced in a study of blood T cell repertoires in COVID-19. Method: immunoSEQ multiplex PCR; TCRdb's copy keeps in-frame clones and lacks some. The top ten hold roughly 1.1% of the sample, which has approximately 160,000 clones, about 85% seen once. The sequencing input was peripheral blood. These receptors came from a man in his 60s who had recovered from COVID-19.

This chain joins TRBV13 and TRBJ2-7, with 9 bases identical to TRBD1. V lost 6 bases to trimming and J lost 7 bases; unmatched junction nucleotides: 10. Germline CDR1 PRHDT, CDR2 FYEKMQ (reference sequence). This CDR3 has 14 residues. The CDR3 DNA is TGTGCCAGCAGTGGTCGGACAGGGGCGGGAGAGCAGTACTTC. This codes for CASSGRTGAGEQYF.

The CDR3 DNA sequence: TGTGCCAGCTCCATAGCCGGACAGAGAAGCACAGATACGCAGTATTTT. Amino acids: CASSIAGQRSTDTQYF. The chain combines TRBV5-5 with TRBJ2-3; TRBD1 might be the D (6 bases). The germline V and J ends were trimmed by 7 bases and 0 bases, with 18 bases remaining between them. In germline, CDR1 is SGHKS, CDR2 YYEKEE (reference sequence). CDR3 length equals 16 residues.

The DNA for the CDR3 is TGTGCCAGCAGTTTGGGGGGAGGCCTTCAGCCCCAGCATTTT. As protein: CASSLGGGLQPQHF. The chain joins TRBV27 to TRBJ1-5, with a weak D call TRBD1 (5 bases). In germline, CDR1 is MNHEY, CDR2 SMNVEV (reference sequence). V lost 3 bases and J 6 bases, leaving 12 bases between the germline ends. The CDR3 length is 14 residues.

The J gene is TRBJ2-7, the V gene TRBV4-3, with TRBD1 identical over 8 bases. Losses at the gene ends were 1 base for V and 6 bases for J; bases not matched to a gene: 5. Germline V gene data show CDR1 as LGHNA and CDR2 as YSLEER. CDR3 size: 14 residues. The CDR3 DNA reads TGCGCCAGCAGCCAAGGGACAGGGCAGCGCGAGCAGTACTTC. Its protein is CASSQGTGQREQYF.

The chain employs TRBV7-2 and TRBJ1-2; 9 bases are a match to TRBD1. V gave up 5 bases and J gave up 8 bases; unmatched junction bases: 12. This CDR3 comprises 15 residues. The germline gives CDR1 SGHTA, CDR2 FQGNSA. CDR3: CASSPPGQGTRGYTF. CDR3 in DNA: TGTGCCAGCAGCCCACCGGGACAGGGAACACGGGGCTACACCTTC.

V and J are TRBV18 and TRBJ1-2; TRBD1 matches at 8 bases. V shed 4 bases, J shed 6 bases, and the junction held 4 bases outside the gene matches. Germline CDR1 KGHSH, CDR2 LQKENI. The CDR3 runs 13 residues. In DNA, the CDR3 is TGTGCCAGCTCACAGGGGGACAGGCATGGCTACACCTTC. Translation gives CASSQGDRHGYTF.

This sequence joins TRBV19 and TRBJ1-1; TRBD1 is a possible D gene (6 bases). Germline V gives CDR1 LNHDA, CDR2 SQIVND (reference sequence). V lost 5 bases, J lost 1 base, and 23 bases lay in between. The CDR3 runs to 18 residues. The CDR3 is CASSPFRWGGRRNTEAFF. The CDR3 DNA is TGTGCCAGTAGTCCCTTTCGATGGGGGGGCCGGCGGAACACTGAAGCTTTCTTT.

The genes are TRBV6-5 and TRBJ2-1; 7 nucleotides line up with TRBD2. The CDR3 runs 13 residues. The junction had 4 bases not matched to a gene; V was cut back by 2 bases and J by 9 bases. CDR1 is MNHEY, CDR2 SVGAGI, per germline. The CDR3 DNA reads TGTGCCAGCAGTTACGGGGGGGATAGTGAGCAGTTCTTC. It is translated as CASSYGGDSEQFF.

V is TRBV6-5 and J is TRBJ2-7, with unresolved D. The ends were cut back, 6 bases at V and 0 bases at J, with 6 bases in the middle. Germline V gives CDR1 MNHEY, CDR2 SVGAGI. This CDR3 comprises 12 residues. Here the CDR3 DNA reads TGTGCCAGCAGCGAGAGCTCCTACGAGCAGTACTTC. Its protein is CASSESSYEQYF.